Below, 28 T cell receptor beta chains from the same sample are listed, as sequenced in a study of cytomegalovirus exposure and HLA in healthy donors. Amplification used 60 Vbeta primers and 13 Jbeta primers. Libraries were prepared by immunoSEQ multiplex PCR; TCRdb keeps only in-frame clonotypes and omits some of them. The sample has more than 90,000 clones, around three quarters seen once; the top ten hold almost 5%. What was sequenced was PBMCs. These receptors were taken from a middle-aged man in good health and CMV-seropositive.

This clone was counted a single time. This chain links TRBV25-1 with TRBJ1-2; TRBD1 might be the D (5 bases). Germline V gene data show CDR1 as MGHDK and CDR2 as SYGVNS. CDR3 length: 12 amino acids. Trimming stripped 5 bases from V and 6 bases from J, with 10 bases between. The CDR3 DNA reads TGTGCCAGCAGTCCTCAGGGCAATGGCTACACCTTC. Translating gives CASSPQGNGYTF.

This clone has just one count. V and J are TRBV10-3 and TRBJ1-2; TRBD1 matches at 8 bases. V gave up 0 bases and J gave up 6 bases; unmatched junction bases: 3. Germline V gene data show CDR1 as ENHRY and CDR2 as SYGVKD. This CDR3 region has 14 residues. The CDR3 coding sequence is TGTGCCATCAGTGAGTCGGACAGGGCGCATGGCTACACCTTC. It encodes CAISESDRAHGYTF.

The genes are TRBV28 and TRBJ1-4; D call uncertain. Germline V lookup: CDR1 MDHEN, CDR2 SYDVKM. The ends were cut back, 3 bases at V and 6 bases at J, with 11 bases in the middle. The CDR3 covers 14 residues. For the CDR3, the DNA is TGTGCCAGCAGTTTCTCGGGAGCGGATGAAAAACTGTTTTTT. Translation gives CASSFSGADEKLFF.

The rearrangement joins TRBV27 to TRBJ1-4; 8 bases align to TRBD1. Germline assignment: CDR1 MNHEY and CDR2 SMNVEV (reference sequence). There are 13 residues in the CDR3. Germline trimming cut 4 bases from V and 12 bases from J; bases unmatched to any gene: 7. The DNA of the CDR3 is TGTGCCAGCAGTTCCCGGGACAGGAGAGAACTGTTTTTT. Translated, it gives CASSSRDRRELFF. Full variable domain (remainder filled in from reference TRBV27 and TRBJ1-4): EAQVTQNPRYLITVTGKKLTVTCSQNMNHEYMSWYRQDPGLGLRQIYYSMNVEVTDKGDVPEGYKVSRKEKRNFPLILESPSPNQTSLYFCASSSRDRRELFFGSGTQLSVL.

J is TRBJ2-5 and V is TRBV5-4; weak D call: TRBD2 (6 bases). The germline V and J ends were trimmed by 4 bases and 7 bases, with 11 bases remaining between them. This CDR3 comprises 12 residues. CDR1 and CDR2 (germline): SGHNT, YYREEE (reference sequence). The chain's CDR3 is CASSPLGGTQYF. For the CDR3, the DNA is TGTGCCAGCAGCCCTTTGGGGGGGACCCAGTACTTC. The complete variable domain, with remaining parts taken from reference TRBV5-4 and TRBJ2-5, reads ETGVTQSPTHLIKTRGQQVTLRCSSQSGHNTVSWYQQALGQGPQFIFQYYREEENGRGNFPPRFSGLQFPNYSSELNVNALELDDSALYLCASSPLGGTQYFGPGTRLLVL.

The gene calls are TRBV10-2 and TRBJ1-1; TRBD1 agrees at 7 bases. CDR1 and CDR2 from the germline V gene are WSHSY and SAAADI. The CDR3 has 14 residues. V was clipped by 11 bases and J by 1 base; unmatched bases: 10. DNA for the CDR3: TGCGCCTCCACCCCCCGACAGGGGAACACTGAAGCTTTCTTT. This gives the protein CASTPRQGNTEAFF.

The chain uses TRBV7-2 and TRBJ1-5; possible D gene TRBD1, 5 bases. This CDR3 spans 15 amino acids. Germline CDR1 and CDR2: SGHTA and FQGNSA. The V end was cut by 6 bases, the J end by 0 bases, with 12 bases between. The CDR3 loop reads CASRPTADSNQPQHF. CDR3 in DNA: TGTGCCAGCAGACCGACAGCAGATAGCAATCAGCCCCAGCATTTT.

The chain combines TRBV15 with TRBJ2-7; D is perhaps TRBD1 (5 bases). This CDR3 is 18 amino acids long. Germline V gives CDR1 LNHNV, CDR2 YYDKDF (reference sequence). V lost 0 bases and J lost 1, with 19 bases in between. The CDR3 DNA reads TGTGCCACCAGCAGAGATGGCGCGGCAGGGTTAACATCCTACGAGCAGTACTTC. Translation gives CATSRDGAAGLTSYEQYF.

This sequence joins TRBV6-6 and TRBJ2-1; D not certain. V lost 2 bases, J lost 6 bases, and 11 bases lay in between. Germline assignment: CDR1 MNHNY and CDR2 SVGAGI (reference sequence). CDR3 length: 14 residues. For the CDR3, the DNA is TGTGCCAGCAGTTACCCCCTACCCTCCAATGAGCAGTTCTTC. Its translation: CASSYPLPSNEQFF.

This chain links TRBV11-1 with TRBJ2-3, with 15 bases fitting TRBD2. Looked up from germline, CDR1 is SGHAT and CDR2 is FQDESV (reference sequence). The CDR3 has 17 amino acids. The junction had 9 bases not matched to a gene; V was cut back by 5 bases and J by 6 bases. The CDR3 DNA sequence: TGTGCCAGCAGCCCCCGAAGGACTAGCGGGGGGGCCGATACGCAGTATTTT. This codes for CASSPRRTSGGADTQYF. The full variable domain, completed using reference TRBV11-1 and TRBJ2-3, is EAEVAQSPRYKITEKSQAVAFWCDPISGHATLYWYRQILGQGPELLVQFQDESVVDDSQLPKDRFSAERLKGVDSTLKIQPAELGDSAMYLCASSPRRTSGGADTQYFGPGTRLTVL.

The CDR3, as DNA: TGTGCCAGCTCACTAAACAGGGTCAACACTGAAGCTTTCTTT. Its translation is CASSLNRVNTEAFF. The chain carries TRBV18 and TRBJ1-1, with a possible D match to TRBD1 (6 bases). The germline V and J ends were trimmed by 4 bases and 2 bases, with 11 bases remaining between them. Germline assignment: CDR1 KGHSH and CDR2 LQKENI. The CDR3 spans 14 residues. Looking up the rest from reference TRBV18 and TRBJ1-1 gives the full variable domain: NAGVMQNPRHLVRRRGQEARLRCSPMKGHSHVYWYRQLPEEGLKFMVYLQKENIIDESGMPKERFSAEFPKEGPSILRIQQVVRGDSAAYFCASSLNRVNTEAFFGQGTRLTVV.

A few counts support this clone. This chain links TRBV6-1 with TRBJ2-7, with D possibly TRBD1 on 6 matching bases. CDR3 length equals 14 residues. Germline V gene data show CDR1 as MNHNS and CDR2 as SASEGT. Trimming took 7 bases from V and 7 from J, leaving 20 bases between them. CDR3 protein: CASTLDSLSGEQYF. The CDR3 coding sequence is TGTGCCAGCACCCTGGACAGCCTCTCGGGGGAGCAGTACTTC.

Points on this clone: The same CDR3 arises from other DNA sequences in this sample as well. The chain joins TRBV5-4 to TRBJ2-6; D gene unclear. This CDR3 has 15 amino acids. CDR1 and CDR2 (germline): SGHNT, YYREEE (reference sequence). Trimming removed 0 bases from V and 0 bases from J, with 4 bases in between. CDR3 residues: CASSLGSSGANVLTF. The CDR3 region has the DNA TGTGCCAGCAGCTTGGGTAGCTCTGGGGCCAACGTCCTGACTTTC. The full variable domain, with the rest looked up from reference TRBV5-4 and TRBJ2-6, is ETGVTQSPTHLIKTRGQQVTLRCSSQSGHNTVSWYQQALGQGPQFIFQYYREEENGRGNFPPRFSGLQFPNYSSELNVNALELDDSALYLCASSLGSSGANVLTFGAGSRLTVL.

The V and J genes are TRBV7-9 and TRBJ2-7; 9 bases are shared with TRBD1. J lost 6 bases, V lost 11 bases, and 17 bases had no gene match. This CDR3 spans 15 amino acids. Germline CDR1 is SEHNR and CDR2 is FQNEAQ (reference sequence). The CDR3 here is CAGSLYGTGPIEQYF. As DNA, the CDR3 is TGTGCCGGAAGCTTATACGGGACAGGGCCCATCGAGCAGTACTTC.

Only a few counts were recorded for this clone. This chain uses TRBV11-2 with TRBJ2-1, with 13 bases fitting TRBD2. The junction had 7 bases not matched to a gene; V was cut back by 0 bases and J by 5 bases. This CDR3 comprises 18 residues. From germline, CDR1 is SGHAT and CDR2 FQNNGV. This CDR3 reads CASSLEITGTSGDNEQFF. The CDR3 DNA sequence: TGTGCCAGCAGCTTAGAAATAACCGGGACTAGCGGGGACAATGAGCAGTTCTTC.

The V gene is TRBV6-1, the J gene TRBJ2-7; 12 nucleotides align to TRBD2. Germline CDR1 and CDR2: MNHNS and SASEGT. V trimming: 6 bases; J trimming: 1 base; junction bases outside the gene matches: 4. The CDR3 loop spans 15 amino acids. Written as DNA, the CDR3 is TGTGCCAGCAGAAGCGGACTAGCGGGATCCTACGAGCAGTACTTC. Amino acids: CASRSGLAGSYEQYF.

This clone was counted between two and nine times. The CDR3: CASSYFGGQGEKLFF. The CDR3 coding sequence is TGTGCCAGCAGTTACTTCGGGGGGCAGGGGGAAAAACTGTTTTTT. The chain joins TRBV6-6 to TRBJ1-4; possibly TRBD1 for D (6 bases). Looked up from germline, CDR1 is MNHNY and CDR2 is SVGAGI (reference sequence). The CDR3 runs 15 residues. V lost 1 base and J 8 bases, leaving 14 bases between the germline ends.

This clone was counted a few times. The V call is TRBV10-2, the J call TRBJ1-5; tentatively, D is TRBD1 (5 bases). CDR1 and CDR2 (germline): WSHSY, SAAADI. The CDR3 runs 12 residues. Trimming pared 5 bases from V and 7 bases from J, leaving 9 bases between. CDR3 nucleotide sequence: TGCGCCAGCAGTTTACAGGTCCAGCCCCAGCATTTT. Its protein product is CASSLQVQPQHF.

The chain couples TRBV9 to TRBJ2-3; 8 bases are shared with TRBD2. After removal of 0 bases from V and 0 bases from J, the junction contained 9 bases not matched to a gene. Germline CDR1 and CDR2: SGDLS and YYNGEE. This CDR3 contains 18 residues. CDR3 bases: TGTGCCAGCAGCGTAGAAACTAGCGGCTTCAGGAGCACAGATACGCAGTATTTT. Amino acids: CASSVETSGFRSTDTQYF.

This rearrangement joins TRBV5-1 to TRBJ2-5, with TRBD2 matching 15 bases. Germline CDR1 SGHRS, CDR2 YFSETQ. J gave up 2 bases and V 3 bases, and 11 bases lay outside the gene matches. The length of the CDR3 is 19 residues. The CDR3 DNA follows: TGCGCCAGCAGCTCGCTTGGGACTAGCGGGGGGCCTCCTCAAGAGACCCAGTACTTC. Amino acids: CASSSLGTSGGPPQETQYF.

J is TRBJ1-2 and V is TRBV7-9; D may be TRBD1 (6 bases). The germline V gene has CDR1 SEHNR and CDR2 FQNEAQ (reference sequence). Trimming cost V 5 bases and J 5 bases, with 27 bases left between them. There are 18 residues in the CDR3. The CDR3 spells CASSPYRAGVGRVYGYTF. The CDR3 nucleotides are TGTGCCAGCAGCCCATACAGGGCTGGGGTGGGCCGCGTATATGGCTACACCTTC.

V is TRBV21-1 and J is TRBJ1-2; the D call TRBD1 from the table was never checked on the DNA. TRBV21-1 has pseudogene status. The CDR3 runs 14 residues. CDR3 in DNA: TGTGCCAGCAGCAAAAGACAGCCGTGTACTGGCTACACCTTC. This sequence encodes CASSKRQPCTGYTF.

The chain couples TRBV7-7 to TRBJ2-3, with TRBD2 matching over 7 bases. Germline CDR1 and CDR2: SSHAT and FNYEAQ (reference sequence). There are 15 residues in the CDR3. The V and J ends lost 5 bases and 3 bases, in that order; junction bases with no gene match: 8. CDR3 bases: TGTGCCAGCAGCCCAGGGAGGGAAGGTACAGATACGCAGTATTTT. It translates to CASSPGREGTDTQYF.

The gene calls are TRBV6-5 and TRBJ2-7; 10 bases line up with TRBD1. The germline CDR1 and CDR2 sequences are MNHEY and SVGAGI. V trimming: 5 bases; J trimming: 4 bases; junction bases outside the gene matches: 8. CDR3 length: 15 amino acids. The DNA of the CDR3 is TGTGCCAGCAGTCTACTGGGACAGGGGTTTTACGAGCAGTACTTC. Translating it yields CASSLLGQGFYEQYF.

The chain's CDR3 is CASSPGQGDVTDTQYF. DNA of the CDR3: TGCGCCAGCAGCCCCGGACAGGGGGACGTGACAGATACGCAGTATTTT. The V gene is TRBV4-1, the J gene TRBJ2-3, with 10 bases aligning to TRBD1. This CDR3 contains 16 residues. The V gene's germline CDR1 is MGHRA and CDR2 YSYEKL. V was clipped by 4 bases and J by 3 bases; unmatched bases: 7.

The rearrangement links TRBV5-8 to TRBJ2-7, with 7 bases identical to TRBD2. The CDR3 contains 13 residues. The trim removed 7 bases at V and 4 bases at J, leaving 8 bases unmatched. In germline, CDR1 is SGHTS, CDR2 YDEGEE. The CDR3 DNA follows: TGTGCCAGCCCCGGGATGCGGGGGTACGAGCAGTACTTC. Its translation: CASPGMRGYEQYF.

The chain joins TRBV5-1 to TRBJ1-2; the match to TRBD1 covers 9 bases. CDR1 and CDR2 from the germline V gene are SGHRS and YFSETQ. The CDR3 has 15 amino acids. V lost 0 bases and J lost 4; bases outside the gene matches: 4. The CDR3 bases are TGCGCCAGCAGCTTGGGGGGGACAGGGCGCTATGGCTACACCTTC. Amino acid sequence: CASSLGGTGRYGYTF.

The V and J genes are TRBV11-2 and TRBJ2-3; unclear D gene. CDR1 is SGHAT, CDR2 FQNNGV, per germline. V gave up 4 bases and J gave up 6 bases, with 11 bases separating them. The CDR3 has 13 amino acids. The CDR3 nucleotides read TGTGCCAGCAGCTCCTGGCCTCTGGATACGCAGTATTTT. Translated, it gives CASSSWPLDTQYF.